This T cell receptor (beta chain) came from a study of cytomegalovirus exposure and HLA in healthy donors. It was with 60 Vbeta and 13 Jbeta primers that the PCR ran. Profiled with immunoSEQ multiplex PCR; TCRdb holds only in-frame clones, not every one. This table holds 200,000 to 250,000 clones, around four fifths found once. On this clone itself: Its antigen is unidentified.

Study findings and constraints: A few CMV-associated chains proved CMV antigen-specific in vitro. Reportedly, a later analysis found an Asian-associated ancestry cluster had fewer N-insertions than the roughly 670-donor mean. Researchers catalogued under 200 TCR beta chains as cytomegalovirus-associated.

The specimen sequenced was PBMCs. The sequence came from a woman aged 60-75 years in good health and CMV-seropositive.

CDR3 residues: CASSLGSGMNTEAFF. The CDR3 bases are TGCGCCAGCAGCTTGGGGTCAGGGATGAACACTGAAGCTTTCTTT. The V gene is TRBV5-1, the J gene TRBJ1-1; a possible D gene is TRBD1 (5 bases). V dropped 0 bases and J dropped 0 bases, with 9 bases sitting between them. Germline V gene sequence: CDR1 SGHRS, CDR2 YFSETQ. This CDR3 contains 15 residues.